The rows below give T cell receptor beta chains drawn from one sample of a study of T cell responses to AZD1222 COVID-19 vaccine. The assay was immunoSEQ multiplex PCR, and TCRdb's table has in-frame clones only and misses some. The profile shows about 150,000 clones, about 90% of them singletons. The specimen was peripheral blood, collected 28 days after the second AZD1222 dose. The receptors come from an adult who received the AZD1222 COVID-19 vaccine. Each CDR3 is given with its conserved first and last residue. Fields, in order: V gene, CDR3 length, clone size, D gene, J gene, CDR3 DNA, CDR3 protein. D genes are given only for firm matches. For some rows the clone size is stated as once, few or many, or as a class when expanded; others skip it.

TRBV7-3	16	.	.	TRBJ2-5	TGTGCCAGCAGCTTAAACCCTACTGGACAGCCCGAGACCCAGTACTTC	CASSLNPTGQPETQYF
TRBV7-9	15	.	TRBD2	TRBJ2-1	TGTGCCAGCAGCTTAGGTAGAGCGGGAGGTAATGAGCAGTTCTTC	CASSLGRAGGNEQFF
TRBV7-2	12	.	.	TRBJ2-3	TGTGCCAGCAGCCCTAAGTCGGATACGCAGTATTTT	CASSPKSDTQYF
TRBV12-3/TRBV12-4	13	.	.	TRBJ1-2	TGTGCCAGCAGTTTAGCCTCTAAGTACAGCTACACCTTC	CASSLASKYSYTF
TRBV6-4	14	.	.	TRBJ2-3	TGTGCCAGCAGTGACTCCGTGGGCGCAGATACGCAGTATTTT	CASSDSVGADTQYF
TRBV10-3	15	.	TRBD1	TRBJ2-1	TGTGCCATCAGTGGGACAGGGGGAGAGAACAATGAGCAGTTCTTC	CAISGTGGENNEQFF
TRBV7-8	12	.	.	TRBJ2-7	TGTGCCAGCAGCCTTGACCGGCTTGAGCAGTACTTC	CASSLDRLEQYF
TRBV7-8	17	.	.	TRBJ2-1	TGTGCCAGCAGCGATCACGCCGGGACCGAGACTTACAATGAGCAGTTCTTC	CASSDHAGTETYNEQFF
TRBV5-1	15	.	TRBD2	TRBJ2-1	TGCGCCAGCAGCTTGGAAGCGGGAAATTACAATGAGCAGTTCTTC	CASSLEAGNYNEQFF
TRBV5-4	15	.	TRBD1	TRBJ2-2	TGTGCCAGCAGCCCCCGGGACAGACGTACCGGGGAGCTGTTTTTT	CASSPRDRRTGELFF
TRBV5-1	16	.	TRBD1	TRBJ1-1	TGCGCCAGCAGCAACCTGGCTGGGCAGGGGGCAACTGAAGCTTTCTTT	CASSNLAGQGATEAFF
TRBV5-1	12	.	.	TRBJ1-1	TGCGCCAGCAGCGGGCGAGACACTGAAGCTTTCTTT	CASSGRDTEAFF
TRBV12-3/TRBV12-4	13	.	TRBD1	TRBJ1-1	TGTGCCAGCAGCGGAAACAGGGGGACTGAAGCTTTCTTT	CASSGNRGTEAFF
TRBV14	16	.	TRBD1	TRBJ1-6	TGTGCCAGCAAGGAAGGACAGGGGGCGAGTAATTCACCCCTCCACTTT	CASKEGQGASNSPLHF
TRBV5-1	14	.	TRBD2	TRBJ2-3	TGCGCCAGCTCTAGCGGATACTACACAGATACGCAGTATTTT	CASSSGYYTDTQYF
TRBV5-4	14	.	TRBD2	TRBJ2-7	TGTGCCAGCAGCAACGGGGGGGCCTCCTACGAGCAGTACTTC	CASSNGGASYEQYF
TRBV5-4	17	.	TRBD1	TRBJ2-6	TGTGCCAGCAGCGGCTGGGACAGGGGCTCTGGGGCCAACGTCCTGACTTTC	CASSGWDRGSGANVLTF
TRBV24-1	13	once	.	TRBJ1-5	TGTGCCACTCACACAGGTCATCGGGGCCCCCAGCATTTT	CATHTGHRGPQHF
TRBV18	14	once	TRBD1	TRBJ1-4	TGTGCCAGCTCACTGACAGGGGCTAATGAAAAACTGTTTTTT	CASSLTGANEKLFF
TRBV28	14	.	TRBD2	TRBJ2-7	TGTGCCAGCAGAGGGACTAGCGGGTTCTACGAGCAGTACTTC	CASRGTSGFYEQYF